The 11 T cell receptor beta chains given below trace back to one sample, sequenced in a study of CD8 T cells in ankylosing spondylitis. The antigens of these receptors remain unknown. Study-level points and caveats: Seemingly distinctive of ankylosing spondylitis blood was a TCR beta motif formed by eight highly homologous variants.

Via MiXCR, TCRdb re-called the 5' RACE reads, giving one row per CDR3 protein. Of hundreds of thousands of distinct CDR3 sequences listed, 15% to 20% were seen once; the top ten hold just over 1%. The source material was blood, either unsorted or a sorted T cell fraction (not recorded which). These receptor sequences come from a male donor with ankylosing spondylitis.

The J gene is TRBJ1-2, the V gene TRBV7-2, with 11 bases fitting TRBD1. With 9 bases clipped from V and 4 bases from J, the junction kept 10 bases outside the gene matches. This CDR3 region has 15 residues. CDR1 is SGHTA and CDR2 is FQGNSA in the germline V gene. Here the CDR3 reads CARLSEGTGGYGYTF. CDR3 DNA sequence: TGTGCCAGACTTTCCGAAGGGACAGGGGGCTATGGCTACACCTTC.

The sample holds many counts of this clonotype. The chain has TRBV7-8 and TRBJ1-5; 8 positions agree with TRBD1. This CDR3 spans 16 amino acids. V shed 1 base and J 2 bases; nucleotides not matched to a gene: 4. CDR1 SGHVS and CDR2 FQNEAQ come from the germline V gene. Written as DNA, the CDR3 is TGTGCCAGCAGCTTAGGAGGACAGGGTGGCAATCAGCCCCAGCATTTT. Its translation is CASSLGGQGGNQPQHF.

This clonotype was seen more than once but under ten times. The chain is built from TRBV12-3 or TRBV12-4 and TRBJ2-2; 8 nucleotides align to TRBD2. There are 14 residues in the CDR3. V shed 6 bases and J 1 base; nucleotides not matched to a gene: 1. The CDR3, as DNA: TGTGCCAGCAGGGGACTAGGGAACACCGGGGAGCTGTTTTTT. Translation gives CASRGLGNTGELFF.

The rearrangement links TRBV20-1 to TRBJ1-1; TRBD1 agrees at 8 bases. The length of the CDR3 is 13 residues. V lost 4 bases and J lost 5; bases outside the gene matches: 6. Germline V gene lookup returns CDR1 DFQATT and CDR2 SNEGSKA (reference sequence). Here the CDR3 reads CSAIRTGSTEAFF. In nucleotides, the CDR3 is TGCAGTGCTATCCGGACAGGGAGTACTGAAGCTTTCTTT.

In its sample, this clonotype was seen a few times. The CDR3 is CASSRNGEGYEQYF. As DNA, the CDR3 is TGTGCCAGCAGCCGAAACGGGGAGGGTTACGAGCAGTACTTC. The V and J genes are TRBV7-8 and TRBJ2-7; the match to TRBD2 covers 7 bases. Unmatched junction bases numbered 8, after V lost 5 bases and J lost 4 bases. Germline V gene lookup returns CDR1 SGHVS and CDR2 FQNEAQ. The CDR3 has 14 residues.

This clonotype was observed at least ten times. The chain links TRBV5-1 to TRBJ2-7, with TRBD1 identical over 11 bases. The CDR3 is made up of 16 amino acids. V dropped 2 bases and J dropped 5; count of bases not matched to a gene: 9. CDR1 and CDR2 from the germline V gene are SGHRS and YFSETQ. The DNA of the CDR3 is TGCGCCAGCAGCTTATCTGGACAGGGGGCTAGGGACGAGCAGTACTTC. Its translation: CASSLSGQGARDEQYF.

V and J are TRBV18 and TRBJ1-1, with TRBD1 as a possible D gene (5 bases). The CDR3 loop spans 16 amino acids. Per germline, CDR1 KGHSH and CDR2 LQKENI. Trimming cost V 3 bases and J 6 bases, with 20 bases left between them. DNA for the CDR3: TGTGCCAGCTCACCCCTGTCCGGAGGGCCGGGGGCTGAAGCTTTCTTT. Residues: CASSPLSGGPGAEAFF.

CDR3: CASILTLIGVNTEAFF. The DNA of the CDR3 is TGTGCCAGCATTTTAACCCTAATAGGGGTGAACACTGAAGCTTTCTTT. The chain uses TRBV2 and TRBJ1-1, with a tentative D call TRBD1 (5 bases). This CDR3 is 16 amino acids long. Germline assignment: CDR1 SNHLY and CDR2 FYNNEI. V was pared by 7 bases and J by 0 bases, with 18 bases between.

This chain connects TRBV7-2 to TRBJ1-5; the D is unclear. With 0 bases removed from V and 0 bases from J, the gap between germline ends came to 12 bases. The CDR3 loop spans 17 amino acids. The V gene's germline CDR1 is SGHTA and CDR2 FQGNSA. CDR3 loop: CASSLAPTTTSNQPQHF. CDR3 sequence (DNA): TGTGCCAGCAGCTTAGCTCCAACGACGACTAGCAATCAGCCCCAGCATTTT.

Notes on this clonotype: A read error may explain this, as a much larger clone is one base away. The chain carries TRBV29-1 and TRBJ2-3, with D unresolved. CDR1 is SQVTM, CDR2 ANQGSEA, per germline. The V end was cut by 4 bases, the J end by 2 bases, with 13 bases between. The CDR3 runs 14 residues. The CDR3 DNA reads TGCAGCGTTGTCGGCTGGTTCGTCACAGATACGCAGTATTTT. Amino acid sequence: CSVVGWFVTDTQYF.

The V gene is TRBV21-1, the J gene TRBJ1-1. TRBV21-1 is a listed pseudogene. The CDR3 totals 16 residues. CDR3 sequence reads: CASSKARQGRCPEAFF. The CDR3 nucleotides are TGTGCCAGCAGCAAAGCCCGGCAGGGAAGATGTCCTGAAGCTTTCTTT.